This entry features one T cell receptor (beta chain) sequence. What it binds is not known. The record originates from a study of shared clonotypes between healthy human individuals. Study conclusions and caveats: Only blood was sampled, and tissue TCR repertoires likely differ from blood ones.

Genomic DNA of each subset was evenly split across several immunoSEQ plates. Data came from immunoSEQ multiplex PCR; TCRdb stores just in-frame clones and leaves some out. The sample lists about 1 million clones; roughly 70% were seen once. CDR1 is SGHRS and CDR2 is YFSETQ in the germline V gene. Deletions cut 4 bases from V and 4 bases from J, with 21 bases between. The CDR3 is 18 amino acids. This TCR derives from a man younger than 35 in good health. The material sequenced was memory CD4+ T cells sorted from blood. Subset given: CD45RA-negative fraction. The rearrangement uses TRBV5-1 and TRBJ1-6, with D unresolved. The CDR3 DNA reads TGCGCCAGCAGCCAGAACCTAGGAGGTCTTGGATATAATTCACCCCTCCACTTT. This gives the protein CASSQNLGGLGYNSPLHF.